This T cell receptor (beta chain) was profiled in a study of T cells in Graves' hyperthyroidism and ophthalmopathy. Authors of the study amplified TCR beta CDR3 regions from RNA transcripts. Carried out on the TCR CDR3, a first-round RT-PCR used the HTBI primer set. TCRdb analysed the multiplex PCR reads with MiXCR anew, one entry per CDR3 protein. There are 400,000 to 600,000 distinct CDR3 sequences in the sample; less than 25% occur only once, and 26% lies in the top ten. V dropped 8 bases and J dropped 0; count of bases not matched to a gene: 4. CDR3 length: 13 amino acids. CDR1 and CDR2 (germline): SGHNT, YENEEA. This clonotype has ten or more counts.

Source material: blood. This chain connects TRBV11-3 to TRBJ2-7, with TRBD1 identical over 7 bases. The clonotype originates from a young man with Graves' hyperthyroidism. CDR3 bases: TGTGCCAGCGCAAGACAGGGCTCCTACGAGCAGTACTTC. This codes for CASARQGSYEQYF.